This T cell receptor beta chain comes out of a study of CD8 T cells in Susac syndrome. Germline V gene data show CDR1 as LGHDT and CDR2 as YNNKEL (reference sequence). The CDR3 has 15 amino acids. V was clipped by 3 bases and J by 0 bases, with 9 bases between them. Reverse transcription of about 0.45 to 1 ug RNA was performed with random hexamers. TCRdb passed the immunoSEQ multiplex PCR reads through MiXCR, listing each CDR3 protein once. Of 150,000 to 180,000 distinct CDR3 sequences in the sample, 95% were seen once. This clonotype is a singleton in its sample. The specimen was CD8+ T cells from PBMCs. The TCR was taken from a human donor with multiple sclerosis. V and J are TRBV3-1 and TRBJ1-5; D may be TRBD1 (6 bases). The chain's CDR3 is CASSHTGYSNQPQHF. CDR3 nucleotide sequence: TGTGCCAGCAGCCATACAGGGTATAGCAATCAGCCCCAGCATTTT. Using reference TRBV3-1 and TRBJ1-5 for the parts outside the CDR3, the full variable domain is DTAVSQTPKYLVTQMGNDKSIKCEQNLGHDTMYWYKQDSKKFLKIMFSYNNKELIINETVPNRFSPKSPDKAHLNLHINSLELGDSAVYFCASSHTGYSNQPQHFGDGTRLSIL.